This entry features one T cell receptor (beta chain) sequence. TCRdb keeps only in-frame clones here, not all; method: immunoSEQ multiplex PCR. The sample lists some 200,000 clones; about 83% were seen once. The germline gives CDR1 SGHTA, CDR2 FQGTGA. J lost 2 bases, V lost 5 bases, and 16 bases had no gene match. The CDR3 runs 18 residues. These data come from a study of blood T cell repertoires in COVID-19. Material: peripheral blood. The receptor was derived from a woman aged 45-65 years with active or convalescent COVID-19. This sequence joins TRBV7-3 and TRBJ2-3, with 7 nucleotides matching TRBD2. The CDR3 nucleotides are TGTGCCAGCAGCGCAGATAGAGCGACGGGAGGCTCCACAGATACGCAGTATTTT. This codes for CASSADRATGGSTDTQYF.